This entry describes one T cell receptor (beta chain). The sample is drawn from a study of OX40 agonist ivuxolimab in advanced cancers. Study details: Patients treated during dose escalation were battling hepatocellular carcinoma, melanoma, renal cell or head and neck cancer. Patients with prior anti-PD-1, anti-PD-L1 or anti-CTLA-4 therapy were eligible; about 40% had some.

CDR3 length: 13 residues. The germline V and J ends were trimmed by 0 bases and 4 bases, with 7 bases remaining between them. Germline V CDR1 and CDR2: SGHDN, FVKESK. The assay was immunoSEQ multiplex PCR, and TCRdb's table has in-frame clones only and misses some. The sample consists of about 40,000 clones, about 72% of them appearing once. V is TRBV14 and J is TRBJ2-7; no clear D gene. The specimen was CD4+ or CD8+ T cells sorted from blood, collected in a trial of the OX40 agonist ivuxolimab. The receptor was derived from an adult with an advanced solid tumor such as melanoma, head and neck, liver or kidney cancer. The CDR3 protein is CASSQDNRYEQYF. The CDR3 DNA reads as TGTGCCAGCAGCCAAGATAATAGGTACGAGCAGTACTTC.